The rows below give T cell receptor beta chains drawn from one sample of a study of shared clonotypes between healthy human individuals. The repertoire was sequenced with immunoSEQ multiplex PCR; TCRdb's copy has only in-frame clones and lacks some. The sample records under 2,500,000 clones, 90% to 97% being singletons. The sequenced sample consisted of naive CD4+ T cells sorted from blood. These receptors were obtained from a man aged 18 to 30 in good health. CDR3s leave out the opening cysteine and the closing phenylalanine or tryptophan.

V gene: TRBV11-2; J gene: TRBJ2-2; CDR3 protein: ASSSLAGGPLGELF
V gene: TRBV6-5; J gene: TRBJ2-3; CDR3 protein: ASRPLASLTDTQY
V gene: TRBV4-1; J gene: TRBJ2-7; CDR3 protein: ASSQTGLAANEQY
V gene: TRBV6-5; J gene: TRBJ2-7; CDR3 protein: ASSYAAGGPYEQY
V gene: TRBV6-1; J gene: TRBJ2-4; CDR3 protein: ASDRGQAKNIQY
V gene: TRBV9; J gene: TRBJ2-1; CDR3 protein: ASSFLAGFSNEQF
V gene: TRBV10-2; J gene: TRBJ1-2; CDR3 protein: ASSEGYGYT
V gene: TRBV18; J gene: TRBJ1-2; CDR3 protein: ASSTGQSNYGYT
V gene: TRBV19; J gene: TRBJ1-2; CDR3 protein: ASSLSGYGYT
V gene: TRBV12-2; J gene: TRBJ1-2; CDR3 protein: ASRPARERSNYGYT
V gene: TRBV7-2; J gene: TRBJ1-2; CDR3 protein: ASSLRQGPYGYT
V gene: TRBV28; J gene: TRBJ1-5; CDR3 protein: ASSADRGLGNQPQH
V gene: TRBV10-3; J gene: TRBJ1-1; CDR3 protein: ATGTGNTEAF
V gene: TRBV30; J gene: TRBJ2-3; CDR3 protein: AWSGEGADTQY
V gene: TRBV11-2; J gene: TRBJ2-7; CDR3 protein: ASSSRGQGSGEQY
V gene: TRBV27; J gene: TRBJ1-1; CDR3 protein: ASSPGQKNTEAF
V gene: TRBV20-1; J gene: TRBJ1-1; CDR3 protein: SAFRGTEAF
V gene: TRBV6-1; J gene: TRBJ2-7; CDR3 protein: ASSEAGYGNYEQY
V gene: TRBV14; J gene: TRBJ2-4; CDR3 protein: ASSQSDGTRDIQY
V gene: TRBV30; J gene: TRBJ1-1; CDR3 protein: AWSRTGGFWEAF
V gene: TRBV10-3; J gene: TRBJ1-4; CDR3 protein: AISGDRDNEKLF
V gene: TRBV9; J gene: TRBJ2-1; CDR3 protein: ASSVGDHNEQF
V gene: TRBV6-1; J gene: TRBJ2-2; CDR3 protein: ASSEVRQNTGELF
V gene: TRBV6-1; J gene: TRBJ2-4; CDR3 protein: ASNRISGGDIQY